The 32 T cell receptor beta chains below were found in one sample sequenced in a study of CD8+CD57+ T cells in acquired aplastic anemia. TCR beta VDJ and CDR3 were profiled, and genomic DNA was the template. MiXCR, run by TCRdb on the reads, gives a single entry per CDR3 protein. The data contain hundreds of thousands of distinct CDR3 sequences, about two thirds of them singletons. What was sequenced was sorted CD4+, CD8+, or CD8+CD57+ T cells (not recorded which) from PBMCs. These receptors came from a human donor in good health, serving as a control.

Concerning this clonotype itself: This likely comes from a read error, as the CDR3 has no conserved phenylalanine or tryptophan at its end. The chain has TRBV2 and TRBJ1-2; no clear D. CDR1 SNHLY and CDR2 FYNNEI come from the germline V gene. The CDR3 has 15 residues. Deletions cut 6 bases from V and 11 bases from J, with 25 bases between. CDR3 DNA sequence: TGTGCCAGCAGCGTTCTAACAGAGGCCAGCGCTAGATACACCTTG. Its translation is CASSVLTEASARYTL.

This clonotype was found many times. The chain joins TRBV6-6 to TRBJ1-1; D ambiguous. There are 10 residues in the CDR3. Trimming left V 5 bases short and J 8 bases short, with 6 bases between. CDR1 and CDR2 (germline): MNHNY, SVGAGI (reference sequence). In nucleotides, the CDR3 is TGTGCCAGCAGTACAAAAGAAGCTTTCTTT. It encodes CASSTKEAFF.

The V call is TRBV10-1, the J call TRBJ2-1; D is possibly TRBD1 (5 bases). This CDR3 has 13 residues. Germline CDR1 is WNHNN and CDR2 is SYGVQD (reference sequence). The V end lost 0 bases, the J end lost 8 bases, and 8 bases lay between the germline ends. CDR3 nucleotide sequence: TGCGCCAGCAGTGAGTCGGGGCGGTATGAGCAGTTCTTC. It specifies CASSESGRYEQFF.

On this clonotype itself: Lacking the conserved final phenylalanine or tryptophan, this CDR3 likely reflects a read error. No DNA is shown, since the ends of the CDR3 on it are uncertain; the CDR3 is the one TCRdb lists. The chain links TRBV29-1 to TRBJ1-2; the DNA was not used to check the table's D call, TRBD1. Germline-derived CDR1 and CDR2 are SQVTM and ANQGSEA. Ends included, the CDR3 has 12 residues. The CDR3 region is CSVEVMTGGYTC.

The chain joins TRBV20-1 to TRBJ1-2; D is ambiguous. This CDR3 has 12 amino acids. Germline CDR1 reads DFQATT; CDR2 reads SNEGSKA (reference sequence). Trimming stripped 0 bases from V and 7 bases from J, with 9 bases between. This CDR3 is CSARDKRGGYTF. CDR3 in DNA: TGCAGTGCTAGAGATAAGCGGGGTGGCTACACCTTC.

This clonotype was found many times. This chain joins TRBV6-5 and TRBJ1-6; D is unclear. CDR3 size: 17 residues. The ends were cut back, 0 bases at V and 3 bases at J, with 12 bases in the middle. In germline, CDR1 is MNHEY, CDR2 SVGAGI. The CDR3 DNA reads TGTGCCAGCAGTTACTCGAAGACACGAAACTATAATTCACCCCTCCACTTT. This gives the protein CASSYSKTRNYNSPLHF.

This clonotype was counted ten times or more. This chain uses TRBV9 with TRBJ1-1; no definite D call. CDR1 is SGDLS, CDR2 YYNGEE, per germline. V was clipped by 1 base and J by 0 bases, with 7 bases between them. The CDR3 loop spans 14 amino acids. Here the CDR3 DNA reads TGTGCCAGCAGCGTATCCGCCATGAACACTGAAGCTTTCTTT. It codes for CASSVSAMNTEAFF.

Many counts were recorded for this clonotype. V and J are TRBV20-1 and TRBJ2-1; TRBD2 is a possible D gene (5 bases). V was clipped by 1 base and J by 0 bases, with 13 bases between them. The CDR3 contains 16 residues. Germline CDR1 reads DFQATT; CDR2 reads SNEGSKA (reference sequence). Here the CDR3 reads CSARVSGPDSYNEQFF. CDR3 bases: TGCAGTGCTAGAGTAAGCGGACCCGACTCCTACAATGAGCAGTTCTTC.

This clonotype showed up just a few times. The chain carries TRBV6-1 and TRBJ2-3; 9 nucleotides match TRBD2. The CDR3 has 18 amino acids. In germline, CDR1 is MNHNS, CDR2 SASEGT. V lost 0 bases to trimming and J lost 5 bases; unmatched junction nucleotides: 12. CDR3 protein: CASSEALRGAGGVDTQYF. The DNA of the CDR3 is TGTGCCAGCAGTGAAGCGCTTCGGGGAGCGGGGGGTGTAGATACGCAGTATTTT.

This clonotype was seen ten or more times. The rearrangement uses TRBV15 and TRBJ2-1; perhaps TRBD2 as D (6 bases). V was pared by 5 bases and J by 4 bases, with 18 bases between. CDR3 length equals 16 residues. Germline CDR1 and CDR2: LNHNV and YYDKDF (reference sequence). In DNA, the CDR3 is TGTGCCACCAGCTCCCGCTACGGTAGCGGATACAATGAGCAGTTCTTC. It encodes CATSSRYGSGYNEQFF.

The rearrangement uses TRBV29-1 and TRBJ2-5; 11 bases match TRBD1. The CDR3 length is 20 residues. V shed 6 bases and J 2 bases; nucleotides not matched to a gene: 23. The germline V gene has CDR1 SQVTM and CDR2 ANQGSEA. CDR3 protein: CSVVFPYRTGGDLRQETQYF. CDR3 bases: TGCAGCGTGGTCTTTCCATATCGGACAGGGGGCGACCTAAGGCAAGAGACCCAGTACTTC.

The CDR3 reads CSVGNRGGEKQYF. In nucleotides, the CDR3 is TGCAGCGTCGGCAACAGGGGAGGGGAGAAGCAGTACTTC. This chain uses TRBV29-1 with TRBJ2-7; D may match TRBD1 or TRBD2 (7 bases each). V shed 6 bases and J shed 8 bases, with 20 bases lying between them. Germline V lookup: CDR1 SQVTM, CDR2 ANQGSEA. This CDR3 is built from 13 residues.

The rearrangement uses TRBV7-2 and TRBJ2-7, with D perhaps assigned TRBD1 or TRBD2 (6 bases each). The J call may be wrong; the DNA end is better matched by TRBJ2-5. Germline V gives CDR1 SGHTA, CDR2 FQGNSA. The CDR3 has 14 residues. CDR3 loop: CASSSGASVQTQYF. CDR3 DNA sequence: TGTGCCAGCAGCTCAGGGGCTAGCGTGCAGACCCAGTACTTC.

Of note for this clonotype: The conserved closing phenylalanine or tryptophan is absent in this CDR3, likely reflecting a read error. No DNA is shown, since the ends of the CDR3 on it are uncertain; the CDR3 is the one TCRdb lists. This chain uses TRBV10-1 with TRBJ1-5. The CDR3 length equals 15 residues, ends included. Germline V gene data show CDR1 as WNHNN and CDR2 as SYGVQD (reference sequence). This CDR3 is CASSEAEWANQPPQV.

This clonotype appeared a single time. CDR3 bases: TGTGCCATCAGAGTATCGGGACAGACCTACGAGCAGTACTTC. Residues: CAIRVSGQTYEQYF. This rearrangement joins TRBV10-3 to TRBJ2-7; 7 bases match TRBD1. Germline V gene sequence: CDR1 ENHRY, CDR2 SYGVKD. J was trimmed by 2 bases and V by 6 bases; bases with no gene match: 7. The CDR3 length is 14 residues.

CDR3 coding DNA: TGCAGCGCACGAACCGATATATACGAGCAGTACTTC. Translation gives CSARTDIYEQYF. This sequence joins TRBV29-1 and TRBJ2-7; no clear D. The CDR3 contains 12 residues. Germline lookup yields CDR1 SQVTM and CDR2 ANQGSEA. V lost 7 bases and J lost 4, with 14 bases in between.

This clonotype has at least ten counts. A much larger clone differs by one base, so this may be a read error. This chain connects TRBV19 to TRBJ1-6; tentatively, D is TRBD1 (5 bases). The CDR3 consists of 16 residues. The V end lost 1 base, the J end lost 10 bases, and 17 bases lay between the germline ends. Germline CDR1 is LNHDA and CDR2 is SQIVND (reference sequence). The CDR3 DNA reads TGTGCCAGTAGTATAGGGGTGGGCAGGGTTGGATCACCCCTCCACTTT. Amino acids: CASSIGVGRVGSPLHF.

The genes are TRBV6-4 and TRBJ1-5; 9 positions agree with TRBD1. The CDR3 spans 15 residues. Germline V gene lookup returns CDR1 MRHNA and CDR2 SNTAGT. J gave up 5 bases and V 6 bases, and 8 bases lay outside the gene matches. This CDR3 reads CASRSRTGEDQPQHF. The CDR3 coding sequence is TGTGCCAGCAGATCTAGGACAGGGGAGGATCAGCCCCAGCATTTT.

This rearrangement joins TRBV14 to TRBJ1-1; TRBD1 might be the D (5 bases). V lost 1 base and J lost 3, with 12 bases in between. The CDR3 consists of 15 residues. CDR1 is SGHDN and CDR2 is FVKESK in the germline V gene. Here the CDR3 DNA reads TGTGCCAGCAGCCAAGGAGGACACCTCTACACTGAAGCTTTCTTT. Translating gives CASSQGGHLYTEAFF.

Concerning this clonotype itself: This CDR3 fails to terminate in the conserved phenylalanine or tryptophan, so it likely reflects a read error. The chain combines TRBV6-5 with TRBJ1-1, with D perhaps TRBD1 (6 bases). The CDR3 covers 14 residues. The V gene lost 2 bases and the J gene lost 0 bases, with 7 bases spanning the gap. CDR1 and CDR2 from the germline V gene are MNHEY and SVGAGI. As DNA, the CDR3 is TGTGCCAGCAGTTACCAGGGGCTGAACACTGAAGCTTTCCTT. The encoded protein is CASSYQGLNTEAFL.

The V call is TRBV19, the J call TRBJ2-6, with 7 bases fitting TRBD2. The ends lost 5 bases at V and 0 bases at J; junction bases unmatched: 7. The CDR3 sequence is 17 residues long. The germline V gene has CDR1 LNHDA and CDR2 SQIVND (reference sequence). CDR3 sequence reads: CASSGGGRSSGANVLTF. The CDR3 DNA sequence: TGTGCCAGTAGTGGGGGGGGAAGGAGCTCTGGGGCCAACGTCCTGACTTTC.

This clonotype was recorded many times. This chain joins TRBV20-1 and TRBJ1-5; 8 nucleotides line up with TRBD1. The ends lost 6 bases at V and 4 bases at J; junction bases unmatched: 8. Germline V gene sequence: CDR1 DFQATT, CDR2 SNEGSKA (reference sequence). The CDR3 is 14 residues long. This CDR3 reads CSAAPGTGNQPQHF. CDR3 coding DNA: TGCAGTGCCGCCCCCGGGACAGGAAATCAGCCCCAGCATTTT.

This clonotype was seen once. J is TRBJ1-4 and V is TRBV9, with a tentative D call TRBD1 (5 bases). V shed 2 bases and J shed 14 bases, with 19 bases lying between them. This CDR3 spans 14 amino acids. Germline CDR1 reads SGDLS; CDR2 reads YYNGEE. CDR3 in amino acids: CASSVSGLVYELFF. The CDR3 region has the DNA TGTGCCAGCAGCGTGTCGGGGCTAGTCTACGAGCTGTTTTTT.

Turning to this clonotype: The junction shows a germline mismatch at one end, possibly a read error. CDR3 in DNA: TGCGGCGTTGAGGGGGTAGGAGGGGGCCCGGGGTTCGATGAGCAGTTCTTC. Its protein product is CGVEGVGGGPGFDEQFF. This chain uses TRBV29-1 with TRBJ2-1; the D gene is possibly TRBD1 (7 bases). The CDR3 spans 17 residues. Per germline, CDR1 SQVTM and CDR2 ANQGSEA.

This chain uses TRBV20-1 with TRBJ1-5; D call uncertain. CDR3 length equals 15 residues. V lost 5 bases and J lost 3, with 17 bases in between. Germline CDR1 DFQATT, CDR2 SNEGSKA (reference sequence). CDR3 DNA sequence: TGCAGTGCTTCCCGGAGGGATGGCTACAATCAGCCCCAGCATTTT. It codes for CSASRRDGYNQPQHF.

A remark on this clonotype: Lacking the conserved final phenylalanine or tryptophan, this CDR3 likely reflects a read error. The DNA is omitted, as the CDR3 cannot be located on it reliably, and the CDR3 follows TCRdb's listing. This chain uses TRBV7-2 with TRBJ1-1; the DNA was not used to check the table's D call, TRBD1. The CDR3 spans 13 amino acids, including both terminal residues. CDR1 and CDR2 (germline): SGHTA, FQGNSA. CDR3 protein: CASSLQGTPYEQY.

This clonotype came up a few times. One end of the junction does not line up with germline, which may come from a read error. This rearrangement joins TRBV7-9 to TRBJ1-2, with D possibly being TRBD1 (6 bases). Germline V gene data show CDR1 as SEHNR and CDR2 as FQNEAQ (reference sequence). The CDR3 spans 13 residues. This chain's CDR3 is CASSDGQYYGHAF. The CDR3 nucleotides are TGTGCCAGCAGCGACGGACAGTACTATGGCCACGCCTTC. Drawing the rest from reference TRBV7-9 and TRBJ1-2, the complete variable domain is DTGVSQNPRHKITKRGQNVTFRCDPISEHNRLYWYRQTLGQGPEFLTYFQNEAQLEKSRLLSDRFSAERPKGSFSTLEIQRTEQGDSAMYLCASSDGQYYGHAFGSGTRLTVV.

The gene calls are TRBV2 and TRBJ1-1; no clear D gene. V lost 6 bases to trimming and J lost 6 bases, with 17 bases between them. The CDR3 loop spans 14 amino acids. Germline V gene data show CDR1 as SNHLY and CDR2 as FYNNEI. CDR3 nucleotide sequence: TGTGCCAGCAGGACTCCAACACTGACCGCTGAAGCTTTCTTT. As protein: CASRTPTLTAEAFF.

The rearrangement uses TRBV7-9 and TRBJ2-7; no firm D call. The germline gives CDR1 SEHNR, CDR2 FQNEAQ (reference sequence). The CDR3 sequence is 12 residues long. Trimming removed 2 bases from V and 9 bases from J, with 11 bases in between. The CDR3 region has the DNA TGTGCCAGCAGCTTAAGCGACGGCGCGCAGTACTTC. Its protein product is CASSLSDGAQYF.

This clonotype was observed many times. The chain combines TRBV7-2 with TRBJ1-6, with 7 positions matching TRBD1. From germline, CDR1 is SGHTA and CDR2 FQGNSA. The V segment lost 5 bases and the J segment 7 bases; nucleotides outside the gene matches: 8. The CDR3 contains 15 residues. In DNA, the CDR3 is TGTGCCAGCAGCACCAGACAGGGAGGCAATTCACCCCTCCACTTT. Its translation is CASSTRQGGNSPLHF.

This clonotype was counted ten times or more. This chain links TRBV29-1 with TRBJ2-5; 7 bases fit TRBD1. The CDR3 runs 12 residues. From germline, CDR1 is SQVTM and CDR2 ANQGSEA. The J segment lost 7 bases and the V segment lost 7 bases, leaving 9 bases of the junction unmatched. CDR3: CSALYRGVTQYF. CDR3 nucleotides: TGCAGCGCCCTCTACAGGGGTGTGACCCAGTACTTC.

Turning to this clonotype: One end of the junction fails to match germline, which may point to a read error. For the CDR3, the DNA is TGTACCAGCAGCCCGTCTAGCGGGGGGGCCGCCTACAATTTC. This sequence encodes CTSSPSSGGAAYNF. The chain carries TRBV7-3 and TRBJ1-2; D is possibly TRBD1 (6 bases). Germline CDR1 SGHTA, CDR2 FQGTGA. CDR3 size: 14 residues.